This TCR beta chain is from a study of T cell responses to AZD1222 COVID-19 vaccine. From germline, CDR1 is MNHGY and CDR2 SAAAGT. The germline V and J ends were trimmed by 4 bases and 4 bases, with 4 bases remaining between them. The CDR3 consists of 11 residues. Study findings and constraints: White British ancestry dominated among donors, who included more females, and clonal diversity was possibly underestimated. Vaccine-associated CD4 TCRs spanned spike, dominant at 160-218 and 743-854. Sampled repertoires all dated from after the peak T cell response. Only six individuals given AZD1222 were seropositive at baseline.

Sequenced by immunoSEQ multiplex PCR; TCRdb stores in-frame clones only, minus some. The table includes fewer than 100,000 clones, more than 70% detected once. As to this clone: The target antigen is unknown.

The TCR originated in an adult who received the AZD1222 COVID-19 vaccine. The sequenced sample was peripheral blood, obtained 28 days after the second AZD1222 dose. The genes are TRBV6-8 and TRBJ1-2; D not certain. CDR3 nucleotides: TGTGCCAGCAGTTTGTGCTATGGCTACACCTTC. Its translation: CASSLCYGYTF.